The clone carrying this TCR beta chain was seen only a few times. Its cognate antigen is unknown. The data are from a study of response to subunit inactivated influenza vaccine. Study conclusions and caveats: It was the authors' suggestion that each seasonal influenza vaccination recruits few new T cells.

Each CDR3 protein gets one entry after TCRdb re-called the RT-PCR reads with MiXCR. The sample has a few hundred thousand distinct CDR3 sequences, approximately 6.9% seen once. V was clipped by 2 bases and J by 7 bases, with 6 bases between them. This CDR3 is 13 amino acids long. Germline CDR1 and CDR2: MNHEY and SVGEGT. The clonotype was recovered from a man between 45 and 75 years old who received an inactivated influenza vaccine. Here the sequenced sample was PBMCs from blood, taken roughly 24 months after vaccination. V and J are TRBV6-2 or TRBV6-3 and TRBJ1-6, with D unclear. The CDR3, as DNA: TGTGCCAGCAGTTACCCTGGCAATTCACCCCTCCACTTT. It is translated as CASSYPGNSPLHF.